This T cell receptor (beta chain) originates from a study of cytomegalovirus exposure and HLA in healthy donors. In regard to this clone: What it recognizes is unknown.

The CDR3 is 14 amino acids. Germline CDR1 reads MGHDK; CDR2 reads SYGVNS. Trimming pared 1 base from V and 6 bases from J, leaving 11 bases between. Study-level points and caveats: Later on, an analysis found that several of the most significant clusters appeared to be linked to common viral pathogens, which included parvovirus B19. Altogether, about 160 TCR beta chains were recorded as cytomegalovirus-associated. In a later analysis, productive TCRs from donors in an Asian-associated ancestry cluster reportedly carried fewer N-insertions than the cohort mean.

In the PCR, 60 Vbeta and 13 Jbeta primers were used. The method was immunoSEQ multiplex PCR; TCRdb's version includes in-frame clones alone and lacks a portion of them. The profile shows around 97,000 clones, more than 75% of them singletons. Sequenced sample: PBMCs. The source of this sequence is a woman aged 18-29 years in good health and CMV-seropositive. The chain recombines TRBV25-1 with TRBJ2-3; D might be TRBD2 (6 bases). This chain's CDR3 is CASSEWEAGDTQYF. The CDR3 DNA reads TGTGCCAGCAGTGAATGGGAGGCGGGGGATACGCAGTATTTT.